In its sample, the clone carrying this T cell receptor (beta chain) was seen a few times. Its antigen remains unidentified. This sample stems from a study of blood T cells in healthy people across ages. Study-wide results and limits: CMV status of donors was not determined, possibly confounding expanded clonotype changes.

With a J-beta primer mix and a sample-barcoded 5' primer, a second PCR ran roughly 6 to 12 cycles. TCRdb redid the calling of the 5' RACE reads with MiXCR, one entry per CDR3 protein. The top ten hold 20% to 30% of the sample, which has 780,000 or so distinct CDR3 sequences, 56% seen once. The sample taken for sequencing was blood. The sequence was obtained from a man between 40 and 49 years old in good health.

CDR3 bases: TGTGCCAGTCTCAGGGGGACTAATGAAAAACTGTTTTTT. Translation: CASLRGTNEKLFF. The rearrangement uses TRBV2 and TRBJ1-4, with 7 bases aligning to TRBD1. The germline V gene has CDR1 SNHLY and CDR2 FYNNEI. J lost 2 bases, V lost 9 bases, and 3 bases had no gene match. The CDR3 is made up of 13 amino acids.